The 13 T cell receptor beta chains in this list originate from one sample, sequenced in a study of T cells in Graves' hyperthyroidism and ophthalmopathy. Amplified TCR beta CDR3 regions came from RNA transcripts. A set of HTBI primers served as the primers for a first-round RT-PCR of the TCR CDR3. Each CDR3 protein gets one entry after TCRdb re-called the multiplex PCR reads with MiXCR. The sample lists approximately 590,000 distinct CDR3 sequences, 15% to 18% occurring once. Sample: blood. These TCRs come from a woman in her thirties with Graves' hyperthyroidism.

This clonotype appeared many times. The rearrangement uses TRBV28 and TRBJ2-1; perhaps TRBD2 as D (6 bases). V was trimmed by 2 bases and J by 8 bases, leaving 19 bases between them. Germline CDR1 MDHEN, CDR2 SYDVKM. This CDR3 contains 16 residues. The DNA of the CDR3 is TGTGCCAGCAGTTTAACTCTTGCGGGATTTGGTTATGAGCAGTTCTTC. It is translated as CASSLTLAGFGYEQFF.

The rearrangement links TRBV30 to TRBJ2-7; tentatively, D is TRBD1 or TRBD2 (5 bases each). Germline assignment: CDR1 GTSNPN and CDR2 SVGIG (reference sequence). The CDR3 length is 14 residues. Trimming removed 3 bases from V and 0 bases from J, with 12 bases in between. The CDR3 loop reads CAWRRDPSSYEQYF. The CDR3 coding sequence is TGTGCCTGGAGAAGGGACCCTAGCTCCTACGAGCAGTACTTC.

This clonotype was detected a few times. The chain is built from TRBV15 and TRBJ1-5, with D maybe TRBD1 (5 bases). In germline, CDR1 is LNHNV, CDR2 YYDKDF (reference sequence). CDR3 size: 15 residues. Trimming removed 4 bases from V and 4 bases from J, with 14 bases in between. The CDR3 region is CATSKGTTGNQPQHF. The DNA of the CDR3 is TGTGCCACCAGCAAAGGGACTACGGGGAATCAGCCCCAGCATTTT.

Regarding this clonotype: A single base separates this from a much larger clone, so it may be a read error. V is TRBV6-1 and J is TRBJ1-4; a weak D match, TRBD1 (6 bases). CDR1 and CDR2 (germline): MNHNS, SASEGT. The length of the CDR3 is 16 residues. The CDR3 loop is CVSSEGRTETNEKLFF. The CDR3, as DNA: TGTGTCAGCAGTGAAGGGAGGACAGAAACTAATGAAAAACTGTTTTTT.

The J gene is TRBJ2-2, the V gene TRBV15, with D hard to call. The germline V and J ends were trimmed by 8 bases and 7 bases, with 5 bases remaining between them. Germline CDR1 is LNHNV and CDR2 is YYDKDF (reference sequence). The CDR3 consists of 10 residues. The CDR3: CATGVGELFF. Here the CDR3 DNA reads TGTGCCACCGGGGTCGGGGAGCTGTTTTTT.

This chain uses TRBV11-2 with TRBJ1-2; the match to TRBD1 covers 8 bases. V lost 1 base and J lost 6; bases outside the gene matches: 7. The CDR3 runs to 15 residues. Germline CDR1 SGHAT, CDR2 FQNNGV. The CDR3 protein is CASSLGGTGGDGYTF. The CDR3, as DNA: TGTGCCAGCAGCTTAGGGGGTACAGGGGGGGATGGCTACACCTTC.

This clonotype was found many times. The chain couples TRBV2 to TRBJ1-1, with no clear D. Trimming shortened V by 10 bases and J by 1 base, and 7 bases separated the two germline ends. Germline V gene data show CDR1 as SNHLY and CDR2 as FYNNEI. CDR3 size: 11 residues. CDR3 loop: CATSGNTEAFF. The CDR3 DNA reads as TGTGCCACCTCAGGGAACACTGAAGCTTTCTTT.

The chain is built from TRBV4-3 and TRBJ1-1; no clear D gene. The CDR3 extends over 14 amino acids. With 0 bases removed from V and 7 bases from J, the gap between germline ends came to 12 bases. Germline V gene sequence: CDR1 LGHNA, CDR2 YSLEER. The CDR3 DNA reads as TGCGCCAGCAGCCAAGACCGTTTTGGTGGTGAAGCTTTCTTT. This translates into CASSQDRFGGEAFF.

This clonotype was recorded at least ten times. The genes are TRBV7-9 and TRBJ2-1; unclear D gene. Germline V gives CDR1 SEHNR, CDR2 FQNEAQ (reference sequence). V gave up 5 bases and J gave up 0 bases, with 8 bases separating them. The CDR3 length is 14 residues. Here the CDR3 reads CASSRGGSYNEQFF. The CDR3 DNA sequence: TGTGCCAGCAGCCGCGGTGGCTCCTACAATGAGCAGTTCTTC.

The sample holds many counts of this clonotype. The rearrangement links TRBV6-2 or TRBV6-3 to TRBJ2-1; D is perhaps TRBD1 (5 bases). Looked up from germline, CDR1 is MNHEY and CDR2 is SVGEGT. The CDR3 runs 15 residues. V lost 4 bases and J 7 bases, leaving 17 bases between the germline ends. As DNA, the CDR3 is TGTGCCAGCAGTTTGACAGAGAGGAAGGGGAATGAGCAGTTCTTC. It yields the protein CASSLTERKGNEQFF.

The CDR3 loop is CASSWGTGTYGYTF. CDR3 nucleotide sequence: TGTGCCAGCAGCTGGGGGACAGGCACCTATGGCTACACCTTC. This chain joins TRBV7-2 and TRBJ1-2; 8 bases fit TRBD1. V lost 4 bases and J lost 4; bases outside the gene matches: 5. The CDR3 has 14 amino acids. Looked up from germline, CDR1 is SGHTA and CDR2 is FQGNSA. Full variable domain (missing parts from reference TRBV7-2 and TRBJ1-2): GAGVSQSPSNKVTEKGKDVELRCDPISGHTALYWYRQSLGQGLEFLIYFQGNSAPDKSGLPSDRFSAERTGGSVSTLTIQRTQQEDSAVYLCASSWGTGTYGYTFGSGTRLTVV.

The V and J genes are TRBV28 and TRBJ1-5, with unresolved D. With 3 bases removed from V and 6 bases from J, the gap between germline ends came to 6 bases. This CDR3 spans 12 amino acids. Germline V CDR1 and CDR2: MDHEN, SYDVKM. The CDR3 loop reads CASSFGVQPQHF. The CDR3 nucleotides read TGTGCCAGCAGTTTCGGCGTTCAGCCCCAGCATTTT.

This clonotype was counted many times. J is TRBJ2-7 and V is TRBV10-3; 8 positions agree with TRBD2. This CDR3 region has 18 residues. J lost 3 bases, V lost 0 bases, and 13 bases had no gene match. Germline V gene sequence: CDR1 ENHRY, CDR2 SYGVKD. CDR3 nucleotides: TGTGCCATCAGTGAGTCGGCGGGTAGAACGGGAGGGGGCTACGAGCAGTACTTC. It is translated as CAISESAGRTGGGYEQYF.